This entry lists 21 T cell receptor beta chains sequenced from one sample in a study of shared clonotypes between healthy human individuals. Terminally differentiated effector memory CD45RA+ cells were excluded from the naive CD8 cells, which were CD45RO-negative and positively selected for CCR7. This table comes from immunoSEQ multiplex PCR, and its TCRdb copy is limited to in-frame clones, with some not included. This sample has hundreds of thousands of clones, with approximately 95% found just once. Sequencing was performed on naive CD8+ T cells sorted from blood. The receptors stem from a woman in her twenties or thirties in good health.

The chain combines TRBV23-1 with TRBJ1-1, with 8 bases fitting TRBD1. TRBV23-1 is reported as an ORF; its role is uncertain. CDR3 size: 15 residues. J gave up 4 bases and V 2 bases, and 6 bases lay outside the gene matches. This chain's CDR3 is CASSQLGTGLTEAFF. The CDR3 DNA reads TGCGCCAGCAGTCAACTGGGGACAGGACTCACTGAAGCTTTCTTT.

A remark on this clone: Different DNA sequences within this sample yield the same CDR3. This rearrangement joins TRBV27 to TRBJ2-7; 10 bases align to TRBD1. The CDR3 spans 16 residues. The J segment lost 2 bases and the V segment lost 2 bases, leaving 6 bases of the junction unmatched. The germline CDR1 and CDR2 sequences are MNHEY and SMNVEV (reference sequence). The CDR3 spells CASSLSPGTGAYEQYF. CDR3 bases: TGTGCCAGCAGTTTAAGCCCTGGGACAGGGGCCTACGAGCAGTACTTC.

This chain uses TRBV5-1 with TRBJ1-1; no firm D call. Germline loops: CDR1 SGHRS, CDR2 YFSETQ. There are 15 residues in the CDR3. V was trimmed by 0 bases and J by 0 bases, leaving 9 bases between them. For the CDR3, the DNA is TGCGCCAGCAGCTTGGCCCACCAGGTGAACACTGAAGCTTTCTTT. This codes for CASSLAHQVNTEAFF.

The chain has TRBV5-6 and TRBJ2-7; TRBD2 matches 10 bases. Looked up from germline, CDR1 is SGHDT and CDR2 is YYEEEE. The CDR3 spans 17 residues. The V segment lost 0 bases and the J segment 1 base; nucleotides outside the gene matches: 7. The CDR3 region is CASSLELAGAASYEQYF. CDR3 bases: TGTGCCAGCAGCTTGGAGCTAGCGGGAGCCGCGTCCTACGAGCAGTACTTC.

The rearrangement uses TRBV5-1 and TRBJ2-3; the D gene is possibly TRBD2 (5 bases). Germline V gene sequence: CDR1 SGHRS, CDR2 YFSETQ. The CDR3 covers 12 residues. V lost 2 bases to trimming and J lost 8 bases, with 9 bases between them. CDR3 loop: CASSFLSGTQYF. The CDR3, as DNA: TGCGCCAGCAGCTTTCTGAGCGGTACGCAGTATTTT.

The CDR3 region is CASSQGQGIGYGYTF. Here the CDR3 DNA reads TGCGCCAGCAGCCAAGGACAGGGGATAGGGTATGGCTACACCTTC. V gene TRBV4-1 combines with J gene TRBJ1-2, with 8 bases matching TRBD1. Trimming removed 1 base from V and 5 bases from J; junction bases left unmatched: 6. Germline lookup yields CDR1 MGHRA and CDR2 YSYEKL. CDR3 length: 15 residues.

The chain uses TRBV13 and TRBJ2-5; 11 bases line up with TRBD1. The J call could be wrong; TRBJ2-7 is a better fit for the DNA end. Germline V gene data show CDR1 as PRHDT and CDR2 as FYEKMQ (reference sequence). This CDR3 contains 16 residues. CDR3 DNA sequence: TGTGCCAGCAGCCCCGGTAGGGGACAGGGGGTCTACGAGCAGTACTTC. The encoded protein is CASSPGRGQGVYEQYF.

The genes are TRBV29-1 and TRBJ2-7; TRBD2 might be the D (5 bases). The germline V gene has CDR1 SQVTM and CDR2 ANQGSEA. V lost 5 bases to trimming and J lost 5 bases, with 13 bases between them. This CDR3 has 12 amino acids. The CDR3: CSVSFSAHEQYF. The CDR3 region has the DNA TGCAGCGTTTCTTTTAGCGCGCACGAGCAGTACTTC.

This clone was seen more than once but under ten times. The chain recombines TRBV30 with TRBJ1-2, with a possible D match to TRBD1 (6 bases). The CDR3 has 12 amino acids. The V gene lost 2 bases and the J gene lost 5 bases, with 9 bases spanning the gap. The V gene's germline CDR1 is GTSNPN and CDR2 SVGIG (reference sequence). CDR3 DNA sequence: TGTGCCTGGAGTACAGGGAGATATGGCTACACCTTC. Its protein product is CAWSTGRYGYTF.

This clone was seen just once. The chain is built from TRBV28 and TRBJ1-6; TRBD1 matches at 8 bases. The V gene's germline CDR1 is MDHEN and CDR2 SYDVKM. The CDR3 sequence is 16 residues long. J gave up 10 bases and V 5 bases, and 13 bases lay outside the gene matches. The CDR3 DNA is TGTGCCAGCAGTCTCCCAGGACAGGGCGAAGTCTCACCCCTCCACTTT. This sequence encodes CASSLPGQGEVSPLHF.

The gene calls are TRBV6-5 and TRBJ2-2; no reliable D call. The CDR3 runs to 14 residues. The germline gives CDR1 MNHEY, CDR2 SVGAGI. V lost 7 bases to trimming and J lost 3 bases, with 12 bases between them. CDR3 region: CASTDFRYTGELFF. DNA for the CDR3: TGTGCCAGCACAGACTTTCGATACACCGGGGAGCTGTTTTTT.

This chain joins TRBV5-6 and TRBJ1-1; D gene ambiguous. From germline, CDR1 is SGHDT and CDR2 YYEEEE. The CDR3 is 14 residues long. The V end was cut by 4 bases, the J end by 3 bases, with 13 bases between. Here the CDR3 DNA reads TGTGCCAGCAGCGAGCGGAGGCGGTACACTGAAGCTTTCTTT. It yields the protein CASSERRRYTEAFF.

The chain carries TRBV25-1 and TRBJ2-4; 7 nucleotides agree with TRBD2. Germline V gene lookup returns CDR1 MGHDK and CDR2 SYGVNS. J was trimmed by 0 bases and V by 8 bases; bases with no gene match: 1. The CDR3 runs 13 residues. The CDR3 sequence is CASGGVAKNIQYF. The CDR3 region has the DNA TGTGCCAGCGGGGGGGTAGCCAAAAACATTCAGTACTTC.

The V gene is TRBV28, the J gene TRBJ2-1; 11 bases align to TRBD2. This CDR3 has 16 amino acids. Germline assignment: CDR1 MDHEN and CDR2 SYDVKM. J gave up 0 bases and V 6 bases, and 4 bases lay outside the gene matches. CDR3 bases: TGTGCCAGCAGATCTACTAGCGGGAGCTCCTACAATGAGCAGTTCTTC. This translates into CASRSTSGSSYNEQFF.

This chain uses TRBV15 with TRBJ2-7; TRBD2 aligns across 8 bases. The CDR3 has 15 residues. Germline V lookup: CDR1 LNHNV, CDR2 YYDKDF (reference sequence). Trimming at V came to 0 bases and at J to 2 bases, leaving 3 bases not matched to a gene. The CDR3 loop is CATSRDLGLAYEQYF. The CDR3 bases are TGTGCCACCAGCAGAGATTTGGGACTAGCCTACGAGCAGTACTTC.

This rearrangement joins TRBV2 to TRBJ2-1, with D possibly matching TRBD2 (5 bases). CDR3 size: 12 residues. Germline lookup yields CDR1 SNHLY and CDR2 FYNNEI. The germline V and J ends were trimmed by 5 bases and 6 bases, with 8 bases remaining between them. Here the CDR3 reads CASSPLANEQFF. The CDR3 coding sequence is TGTGCCAGCAGTCCCCTAGCCAATGAGCAGTTCTTC.

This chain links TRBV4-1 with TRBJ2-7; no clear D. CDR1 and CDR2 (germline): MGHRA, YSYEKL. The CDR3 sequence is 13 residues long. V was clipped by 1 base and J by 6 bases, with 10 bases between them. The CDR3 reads CASSQVETLEQYF. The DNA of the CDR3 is TGCGCCAGCAGCCAAGTAGAAACTCTCGAGCAGTACTTC.

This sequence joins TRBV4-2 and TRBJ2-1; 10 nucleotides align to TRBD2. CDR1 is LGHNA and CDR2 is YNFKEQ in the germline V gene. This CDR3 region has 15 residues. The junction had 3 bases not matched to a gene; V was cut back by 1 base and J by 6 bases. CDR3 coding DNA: TGTGCCAGCAGCCAAGTACCTAGCGGGAGCAATGAGCAGTTCTTC. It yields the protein CASSQVPSGSNEQFF.

The CDR3 loop reads CASREKWNEKLFF. In DNA, the CDR3 is TGTGCCAGCAGAGAAAAGTGGAATGAAAAACTGTTTTTT. The genes are TRBV2 and TRBJ1-4, with unresolved D. Germline assignment: CDR1 SNHLY and CDR2 FYNNEI. The V gene lost 6 bases and the J gene lost 5 bases, with 10 bases spanning the gap. The CDR3 has 13 residues.

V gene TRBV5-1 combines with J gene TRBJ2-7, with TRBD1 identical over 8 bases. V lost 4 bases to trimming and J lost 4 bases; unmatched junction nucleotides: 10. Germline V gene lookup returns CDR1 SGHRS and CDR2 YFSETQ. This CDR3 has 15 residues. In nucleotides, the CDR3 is TGCGCCAGCAGCCGGAGATACAGGGGGGATTACGAGCAGTACTTC. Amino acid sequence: CASSRRYRGDYEQYF.

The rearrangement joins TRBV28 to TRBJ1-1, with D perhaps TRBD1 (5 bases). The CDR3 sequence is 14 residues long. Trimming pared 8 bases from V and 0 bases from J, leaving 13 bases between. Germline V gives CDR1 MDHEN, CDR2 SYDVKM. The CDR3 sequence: CASVRDRVNTEAFF. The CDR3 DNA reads TGTGCCAGCGTACGGGACCGGGTGAACACTGAAGCTTTCTTT.